This T cell receptor (beta chain) was identified in a study of OX40 agonist ivuxolimab in advanced cancers. Study-level information: Head and neck, renal cell, melanoma or hepatocellular carcinoma were the cancers that dose-escalation patients had. Whole-study findings and limits: CD8+ T cells were the subset that, on average, had more expanded clones than CD4+.

A remark on this clone: Its antigen is unknown.

The CDR3 contains 18 residues. Trimming stripped 9 bases from V and 3 bases from J, with 27 bases between. The germline gives CDR1 LNHDA, CDR2 SQIVND (reference sequence). TCRdb's table, derived via immunoSEQ multiplex PCR, lists solely in-frame clones and lacks some. The data hold about 56,000 clones, with approximately 91% observed a single time. Sequenced here: CD4+ or CD8+ T cells sorted from blood, sampled in a trial of the OX40 agonist ivuxolimab. The genes are TRBV19 and TRBJ2-1, with D hard to call. The source of this sequence is an adult with an advanced solid tumor such as melanoma, head and neck, liver or kidney cancer. The CDR3 loop reads CARHFSPTHSVLYNEQFF. As DNA, the CDR3 is TGTGCCAGGCACTTCTCACCCACTCATTCCGTGCTCTACAATGAGCAGTTCTTC.